This record covers a single T cell receptor (beta chain). Its antigen is currently not known. There are no base qualities to consult, and no much larger clone falls within one base. The data originate from a study of shared clonotypes between healthy human individuals (dated by TCRdb to the early 2020s). For the wider study: A few men and a couple of women, aged 18 to 49 years, made up the cohort. For each donor, CD4 naive and CD4 memory were each given three plates, CD8 naive was given two plates, and CD8 memory was given one plate. The study deeply sequenced blood TCR repertoires of about 5 healthy adults to estimate repertoire size and the extent of clonotype sharing between individuals. Libraries were prepared and TCR repertoires were sequenced by different laboratories using diverse techniques, in order to increase sequencing depth and limit assay-specific biases. Leukapheresis yielded between about 0.8 and 9.5 billion PBMCs per donor.

Using the deep immunoSEQ assay, TCR CDR3 regions were amplified from genomic DNA by multiplex PCR. For each cell subset, the extracted genomic DNA was distributed evenly across all wells of several immunoSEQ 96-well plates, and each plate served as one replicate. For sorted subsets, about 200 ng genomic DNA, equal to about 30,000 T cell genomes, was loaded into each replicate PCR. The purified libraries were quantified using a Qubit 3.0 fluorometer, sized with a Bioanalyzer 2100, and then quantified again using the KAPA Library Quantification kit. Every immunoSEQ 96-well plate was sequenced on a dedicated single-read 150-cycle Illumina NextSeq 550 flow cell. On the authors' methods: Because the immunoSEQ output included only junctional sequences and no quality scores, the filtering could not be the same as the filtering used for full-length reads. To assign V/J genes and CDR3, sequences were annotated using PyIR, a Python wrapper for IgBLAST v1.9, with IMGT germline references. Reads were filtered out if the reads had weak V/J assignments (E-value above 1e-6), no CDR3, stop codons, out-of-frame junctions, or ambiguous translated residues. V3J clonotypes were defined by identical inferred V gene, J gene, and CDR3 amino acid sequence. To compute the percentage overlap between repertoires, the number of shared unique clonotypes was divided by the size of the smaller repertoire. RTK rarefaction, the Chao1 estimator, and Recon v2.1 estimates of unobserved clonotypes were used to assess repertoire richness. OLGA was used to compute generation probabilities for all TCRbeta clonotypes that the gDNA method yielded from a handful of donors. The clones in this table, taken by TCRdb from immuneACCESS, are in-frame only. Not every clone is retained; where verified, under half of the shortfall comes from an unresolved V gene, and the cause of the rest is unknown. V, J and clone size are those of that table, while D and trimming were read from the DNA. The sample profile shows some 2.1 million clones; less than 95% of them were found once. The ten most abundant clones make up 0.85% to 1.3% of the sample.

Including cysteine and phenylalanine, the CDR3 has 13 amino acids. Of the read, only the CDR3 DNA is kept; its 39 bases are in frame from base 1. CDR1 and CDR2 (MGHRA, YSYEKL) derive from the germline V gene. V drops 5 bases and J drops 2 bases, leaving 9 bases in between. CD8 naive samples were obtained by positive selection for CCR7 among CD45RO-negative cells, yielding a CD45RA+CCR7+ population from which TemRA cells were excluded. Donors were healthy HIV-negative adults with no recently reported acute infections or vaccinations. Every donor was a Caucasian adult living in Nashville, Tennessee, USA. Blood was collected by leukapheresis, and PBMCs were isolated by Ficoll-Histopaque density gradient centrifugation and then cryopreserved in liquid nitrogen vapor phase. Analytical flow cytometry was used to check the purity and quantity of every magnetically sorted T cell population. Each sorted fraction had its genomic DNA isolated and then quantified by UV absorbance on a Nanodrop 2000c.

What the work shows at the level of the full study, not this receptor alone: Naive subsets generally had larger estimated clonotype richness than memory subsets. Rarefaction of sorted-subset datasets indicated incomplete sequencing despite the large sequencing depth. Only blood was sampled, and tissue TCR repertoires likely differ from those in blood. Pairwise subsampling indicated that sequencing depth was expected to affect the degree of clonotype sharing among donors. Compared with non-shared clonotypes, the clonotypes found in all four sorted-subset donors had higher generation probabilities. The small number of donors limited the genetic and exposure-history diversity represented. Sharing across several donors was observed for about 4.8% of naive CD4, 3% to 3.5% of naive CD8, about 2.3% of memory CD4, and about 0.38% of memory CD8 clonotypes.

The source of this sequence is a man younger than 35 in good health. The chain couples TRBV4-1 to TRBJ2-5, with the D gene call left open. The sample comprised naive CD8+ T cells sorted from blood. Per the publication, the cell subset or site label means: CD45RA+CCR7+. The DNA sequence reads TGCGCCAGCAGCTGGCGCTCTCAAGAGACCCAGTACTTC. This sequence encodes CASSWRSQETQYF.